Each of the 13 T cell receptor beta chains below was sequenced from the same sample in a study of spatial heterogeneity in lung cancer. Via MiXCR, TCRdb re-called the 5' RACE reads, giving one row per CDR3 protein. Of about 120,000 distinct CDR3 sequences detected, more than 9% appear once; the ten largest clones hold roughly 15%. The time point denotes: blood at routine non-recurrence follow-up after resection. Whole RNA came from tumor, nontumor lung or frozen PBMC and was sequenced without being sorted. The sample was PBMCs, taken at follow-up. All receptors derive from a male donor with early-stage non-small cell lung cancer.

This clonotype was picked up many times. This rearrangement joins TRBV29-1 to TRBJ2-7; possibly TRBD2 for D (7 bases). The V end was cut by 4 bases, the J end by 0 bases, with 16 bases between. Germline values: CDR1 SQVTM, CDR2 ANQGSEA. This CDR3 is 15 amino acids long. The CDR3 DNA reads TGCAGCGTTGGGAACAAGGGGGGGATCTCCTACGAGCAGTACTTC. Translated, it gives CSVGNKGGISYEQYF.

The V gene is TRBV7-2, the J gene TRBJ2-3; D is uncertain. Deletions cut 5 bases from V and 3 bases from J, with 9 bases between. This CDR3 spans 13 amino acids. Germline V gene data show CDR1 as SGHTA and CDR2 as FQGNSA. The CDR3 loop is CASSRVPTDTQYF. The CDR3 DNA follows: TGTGCCAGCAGCCGGGTCCCAACAGATACGCAGTATTTT.

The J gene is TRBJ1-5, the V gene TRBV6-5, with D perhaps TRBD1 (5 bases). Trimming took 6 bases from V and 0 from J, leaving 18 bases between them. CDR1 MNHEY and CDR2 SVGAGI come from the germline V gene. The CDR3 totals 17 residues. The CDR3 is CASSPRGRRDSNQPQHF. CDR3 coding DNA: TGTGCCAGCAGCCCGCGGGGGAGGAGGGATAGCAATCAGCCCCAGCATTTT.

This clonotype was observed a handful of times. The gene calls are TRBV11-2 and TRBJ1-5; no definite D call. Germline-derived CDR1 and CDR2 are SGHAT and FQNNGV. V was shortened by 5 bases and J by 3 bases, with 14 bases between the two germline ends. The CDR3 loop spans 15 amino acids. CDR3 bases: TGTGCCAGCAGCCAAGGCCGGGGTTCCAATCAGCCCCAGCATTTT. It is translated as CASSQGRGSNQPQHF.

Written as DNA, the CDR3 is TGTGCCAGCAGCGTGTCAGATGAAGATACGCAGTATTTT. Its translation: CASSVSDEDTQYF. The V gene is TRBV9, the J gene TRBJ2-3; D remains ambiguous. This CDR3 spans 13 amino acids. Germline values: CDR1 SGDLS, CDR2 YYNGEE. The V end lost 2 bases, the J end lost 5 bases, and 9 bases lay between the germline ends.

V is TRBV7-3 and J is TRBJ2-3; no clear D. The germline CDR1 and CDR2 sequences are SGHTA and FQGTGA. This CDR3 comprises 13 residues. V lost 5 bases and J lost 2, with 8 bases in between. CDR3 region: CASSHLYTDTQYF. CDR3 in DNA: TGTGCCAGCAGCCATCTTTACACAGATACGCAGTATTTT. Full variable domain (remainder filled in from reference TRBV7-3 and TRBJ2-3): GAGVSQTPSNKVTEKGKYVELRCDPISGHTALYWYRQSLGQGPEFLIYFQGTGAADDSGLPNDRFFAVRPEGSVSTLKIQRTERGDSAVYLCASSHLYTDTQYFGPGTRLTVL.

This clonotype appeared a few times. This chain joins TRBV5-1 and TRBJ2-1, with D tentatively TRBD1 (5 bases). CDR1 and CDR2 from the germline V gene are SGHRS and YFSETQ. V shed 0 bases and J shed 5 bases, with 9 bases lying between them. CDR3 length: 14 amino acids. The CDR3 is CASSLGQLNNEQFF. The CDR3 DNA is TGCGCCAGCAGCTTGGGACAGCTAAACAATGAGCAGTTCTTC.

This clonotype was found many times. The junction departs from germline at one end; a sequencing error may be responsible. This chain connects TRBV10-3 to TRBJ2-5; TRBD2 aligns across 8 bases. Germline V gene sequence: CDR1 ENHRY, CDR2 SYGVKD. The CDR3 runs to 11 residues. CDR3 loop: CAISEGAGVLF. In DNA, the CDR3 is TGTGCCATCAGTGAAGGAGCGGGGGTACTCTTC.

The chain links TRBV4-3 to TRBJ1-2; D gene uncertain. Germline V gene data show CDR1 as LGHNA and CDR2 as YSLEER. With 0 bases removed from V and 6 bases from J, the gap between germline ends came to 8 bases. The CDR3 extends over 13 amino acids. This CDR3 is CASSQEIGNGYTF. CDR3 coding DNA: TGCGCCAGCAGCCAAGAAATTGGGAATGGCTACACCTTC.

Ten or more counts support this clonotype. The CDR3 spells CASSLSGTAAYEQYF. The CDR3 coding sequence is TGTGCCAGCAGTCTTAGTGGGACGGCGGCCTACGAGCAGTACTTC. This chain connects TRBV7-8 to TRBJ2-7, with D perhaps matching TRBD1 or TRBD2 (5 bases each). Trimming stripped 6 bases from V and 2 bases from J, with 17 bases between. The length of the CDR3 is 15 residues. Germline V lookup: CDR1 SGHVS, CDR2 FQNEAQ.

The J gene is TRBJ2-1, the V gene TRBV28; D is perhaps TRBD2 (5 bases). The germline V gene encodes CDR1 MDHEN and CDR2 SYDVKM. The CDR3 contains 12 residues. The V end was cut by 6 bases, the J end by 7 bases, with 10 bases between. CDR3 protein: CASRSTRNEQFF. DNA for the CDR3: TGTGCCAGCAGGTCAACTAGAAATGAGCAGTTCTTC.

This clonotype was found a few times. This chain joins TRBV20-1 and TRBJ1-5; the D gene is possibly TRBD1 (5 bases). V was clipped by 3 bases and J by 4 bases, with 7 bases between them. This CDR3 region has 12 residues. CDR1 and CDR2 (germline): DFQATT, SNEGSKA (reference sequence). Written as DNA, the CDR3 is TGCAGTGCTAGGGGGGGTAATCAGCCCCAGCATTTT. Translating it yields CSARGGNQPQHF.

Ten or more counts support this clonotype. This CDR3 is CSARDILNMDTQYF. The CDR3, as DNA: TGCAGTGCTAGGGACATCCTGAACATGGATACGCAGTATTTT. The chain combines TRBV20-1 with TRBJ2-3, with a possible D match to TRBD1 (5 bases). There are 14 residues in the CDR3. Deletions cut 3 bases from V and 6 bases from J, with 16 bases between. Germline V lookup: CDR1 DFQATT, CDR2 SNEGSKA (reference sequence).